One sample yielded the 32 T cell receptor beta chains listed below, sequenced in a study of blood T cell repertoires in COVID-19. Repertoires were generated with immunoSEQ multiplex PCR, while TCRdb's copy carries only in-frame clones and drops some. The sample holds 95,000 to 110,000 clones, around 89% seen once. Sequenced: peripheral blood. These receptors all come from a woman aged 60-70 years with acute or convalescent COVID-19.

The DNA for the CDR3 is TGTGCCAGTAGTATAACCGGTTACCCAAGCAATCAGCCCCAGCATTTT. Protein: CASSITGYPSNQPQHF. This chain connects TRBV19 to TRBJ1-5; D is unclear. In germline, CDR1 is LNHDA, CDR2 SQIVND (reference sequence). This CDR3 region has 16 residues. V gave up 2 bases and J gave up 1 base, with 12 bases separating them.

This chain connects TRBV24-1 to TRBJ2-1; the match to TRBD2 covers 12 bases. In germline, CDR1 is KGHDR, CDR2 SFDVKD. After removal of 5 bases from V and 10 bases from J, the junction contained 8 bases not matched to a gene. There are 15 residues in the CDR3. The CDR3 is CATSGVTSGSGEQFF. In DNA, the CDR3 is TGTGCCACCAGTGGTGTGACTAGCGGGAGTGGAGAGCAGTTCTTC.

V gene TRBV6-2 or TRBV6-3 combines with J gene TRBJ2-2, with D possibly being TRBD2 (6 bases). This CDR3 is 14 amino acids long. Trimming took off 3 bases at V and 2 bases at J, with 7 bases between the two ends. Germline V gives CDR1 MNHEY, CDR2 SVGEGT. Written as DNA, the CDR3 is TGTGCCAGCAGTTATAGCGGAAACACCGGGGAGCTGTTTTTT. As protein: CASSYSGNTGELFF.

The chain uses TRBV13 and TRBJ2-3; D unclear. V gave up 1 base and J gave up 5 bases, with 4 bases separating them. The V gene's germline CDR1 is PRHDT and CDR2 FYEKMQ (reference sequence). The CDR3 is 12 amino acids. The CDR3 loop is CASSLAKDTQYF. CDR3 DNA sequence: TGTGCCAGCAGCTTAGCTAAAGATACGCAGTATTTT.

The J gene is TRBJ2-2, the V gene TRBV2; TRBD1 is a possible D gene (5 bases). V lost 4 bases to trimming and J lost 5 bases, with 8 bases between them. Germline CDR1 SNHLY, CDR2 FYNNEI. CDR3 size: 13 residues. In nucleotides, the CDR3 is TGTGCCAGCAGTGTAAGGGGAACCGGGGAGCTGTTTTTT. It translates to CASSVRGTGELFF.

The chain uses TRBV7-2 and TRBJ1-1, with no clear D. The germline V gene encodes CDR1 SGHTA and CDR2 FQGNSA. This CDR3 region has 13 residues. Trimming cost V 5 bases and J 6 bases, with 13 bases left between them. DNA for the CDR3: TGTGCCAGCAGCAGGAGTCCTGTCCCTGAAGCTTTCTTT. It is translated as CASSRSPVPEAFF.

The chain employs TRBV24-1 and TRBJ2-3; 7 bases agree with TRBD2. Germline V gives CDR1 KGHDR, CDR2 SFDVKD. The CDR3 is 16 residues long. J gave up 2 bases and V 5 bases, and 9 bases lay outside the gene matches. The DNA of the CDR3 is TGTGCCACCAGTGCGAGCGGCGGGAGAAACACAGATACGCAGTATTTT. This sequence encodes CATSASGGRNTDTQYF.

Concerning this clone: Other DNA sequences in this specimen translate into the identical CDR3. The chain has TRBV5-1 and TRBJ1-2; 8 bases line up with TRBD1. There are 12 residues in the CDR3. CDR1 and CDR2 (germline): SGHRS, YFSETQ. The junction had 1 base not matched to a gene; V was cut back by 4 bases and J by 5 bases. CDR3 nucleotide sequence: TGCGCCAGCAGCGGACAGGGTTATGGCTACACCTTC. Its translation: CASSGQGYGYTF.

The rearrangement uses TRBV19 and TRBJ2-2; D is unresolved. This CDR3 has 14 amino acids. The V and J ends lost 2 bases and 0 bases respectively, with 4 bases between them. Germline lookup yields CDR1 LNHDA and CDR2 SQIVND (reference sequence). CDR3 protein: CASSISSNTGELFF. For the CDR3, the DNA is TGTGCCAGTAGTATAAGCTCGAACACCGGGGAGCTGTTTTTT.

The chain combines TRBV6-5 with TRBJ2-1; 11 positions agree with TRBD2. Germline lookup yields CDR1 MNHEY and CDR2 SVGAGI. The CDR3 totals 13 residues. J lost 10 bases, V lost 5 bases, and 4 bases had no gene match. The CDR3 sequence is CASSRLAGIEQFF. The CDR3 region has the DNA TGTGCCAGCAGTAGACTAGCGGGAATAGAGCAGTTCTTC.

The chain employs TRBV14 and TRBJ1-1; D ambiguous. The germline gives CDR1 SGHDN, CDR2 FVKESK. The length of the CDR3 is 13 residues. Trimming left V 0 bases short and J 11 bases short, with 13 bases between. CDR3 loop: CASSQDYHLTAFF. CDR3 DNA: TGTGCCAGCAGCCAAGACTACCACCTGACTGCTTTCTTT.

CDR3 nucleotide sequence: TGTGCCAGCAGTGGGTTTGTGACAGACAGCAATCAGCCCCAGCATTTT. This sequence encodes CASSGFVTDSNQPQHF. V and J are TRBV2 and TRBJ1-5; possible D gene TRBD1, 5 bases. This CDR3 comprises 16 residues. Germline V gene lookup returns CDR1 SNHLY and CDR2 FYNNEI. V lost 4 bases, J lost 1 base, and 14 bases lay in between.

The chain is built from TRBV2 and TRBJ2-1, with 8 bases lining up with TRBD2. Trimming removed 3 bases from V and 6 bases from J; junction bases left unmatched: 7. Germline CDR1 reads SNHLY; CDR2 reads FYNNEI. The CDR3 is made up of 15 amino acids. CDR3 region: CASSDGRARFNEQFF. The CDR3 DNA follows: TGTGCCAGCAGTGACGGGAGGGCCCGTTTCAATGAGCAGTTCTTC.

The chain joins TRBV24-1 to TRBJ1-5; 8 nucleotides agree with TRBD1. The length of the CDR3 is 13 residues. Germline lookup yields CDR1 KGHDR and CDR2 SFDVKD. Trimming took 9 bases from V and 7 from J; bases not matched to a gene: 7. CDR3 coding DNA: TGTGCCACCTCTACAGGGGGTTGGCAGCCCCAGCATTTT. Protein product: CATSTGGWQPQHF.

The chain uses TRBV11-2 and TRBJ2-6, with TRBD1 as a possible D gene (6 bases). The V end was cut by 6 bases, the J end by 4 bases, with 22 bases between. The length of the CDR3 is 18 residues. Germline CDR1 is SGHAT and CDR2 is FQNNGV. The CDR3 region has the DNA TGTGCCAGCAGTTTCACAGGGAGTACCTCTTGGGGGGCCAACGTCCTGACTTTC. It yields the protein CASSFTGSTSWGANVLTF.

CDR3 in DNA: TGTGCCAGCAGTTTACTCGGGACAGGGGGTGGCTACACCTTC. Its translation: CASSLLGTGGGYTF. The rearrangement uses TRBV28 and TRBJ1-2, with 11 bases identical to TRBD1. This CDR3 has 14 residues. In germline, CDR1 is MDHEN, CDR2 SYDVKM. Germline trimming cut 2 bases from V and 7 bases from J; bases unmatched to any gene: 3.

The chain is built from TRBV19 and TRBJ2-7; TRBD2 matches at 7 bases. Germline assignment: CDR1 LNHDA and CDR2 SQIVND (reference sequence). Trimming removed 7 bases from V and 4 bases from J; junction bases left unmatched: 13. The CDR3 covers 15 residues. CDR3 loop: CASTAGANLGYEQYV. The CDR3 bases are TGTGCCAGTACGGCGGGAGCCAACCTAGGGTACGAGCAGTACGTC.

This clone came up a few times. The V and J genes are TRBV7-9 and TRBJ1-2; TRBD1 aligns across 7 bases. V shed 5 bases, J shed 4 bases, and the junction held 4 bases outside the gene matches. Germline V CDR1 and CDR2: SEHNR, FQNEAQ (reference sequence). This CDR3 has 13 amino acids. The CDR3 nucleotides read TGTGCCAGCAGCCCCGGGGACAGCTATGGCTACACCTTC. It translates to CASSPGDSYGYTF.

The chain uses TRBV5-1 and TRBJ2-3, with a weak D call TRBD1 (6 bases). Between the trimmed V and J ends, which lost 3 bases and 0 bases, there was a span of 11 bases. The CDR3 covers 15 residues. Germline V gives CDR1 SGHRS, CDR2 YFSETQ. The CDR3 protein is CASSSGQTSTDTQYF. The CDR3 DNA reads TGCGCCAGCAGCTCCGGACAGACCAGCACAGATACGCAGTATTTT.

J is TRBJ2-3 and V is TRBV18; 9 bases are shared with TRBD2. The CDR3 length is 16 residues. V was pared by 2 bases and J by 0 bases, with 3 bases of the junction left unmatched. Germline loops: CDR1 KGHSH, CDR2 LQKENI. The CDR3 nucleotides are TGTGCCAGCTCACCAGCTAGCGGGGTTAGCACAGATACGCAGTATTTT. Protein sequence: CASSPASGVSTDTQYF. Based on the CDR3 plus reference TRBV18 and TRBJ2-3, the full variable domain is NAGVMQNPRHLVRRRGQEARLRCSPMKGHSHVYWYRQLPEEGLKFMVYLQKENIIDESGMPKERFSAEFPKEGPSILRIQQVVRGDSAAYFCASSPASGVSTDTQYFGPGTRLTVL.

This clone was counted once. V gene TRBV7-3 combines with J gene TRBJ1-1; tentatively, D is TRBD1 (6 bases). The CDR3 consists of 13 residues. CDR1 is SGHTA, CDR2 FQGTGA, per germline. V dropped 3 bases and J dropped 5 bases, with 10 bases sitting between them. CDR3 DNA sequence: TGTGCCAGCAGCTTGGGGGGGCGGACTGAAGCTTTCTTT. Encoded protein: CASSLGGRTEAFF. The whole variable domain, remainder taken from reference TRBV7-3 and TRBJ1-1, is GAGVSQTPSNKVTEKGKYVELRCDPISGHTALYWYRQSLGQGPEFLIYFQGTGAADDSGLPNDRFFAVRPEGSVSTLKIQRTERGDSAVYLCASSLGGRTEAFFGQGTRLTVV.

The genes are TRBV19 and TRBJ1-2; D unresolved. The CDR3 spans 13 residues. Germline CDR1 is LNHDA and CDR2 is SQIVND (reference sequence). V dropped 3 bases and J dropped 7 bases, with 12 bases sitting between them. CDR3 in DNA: TGTGCCAGTAGTATCACCCCCGCGGGTGGCTACACCTTC. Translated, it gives CASSITPAGGYTF.

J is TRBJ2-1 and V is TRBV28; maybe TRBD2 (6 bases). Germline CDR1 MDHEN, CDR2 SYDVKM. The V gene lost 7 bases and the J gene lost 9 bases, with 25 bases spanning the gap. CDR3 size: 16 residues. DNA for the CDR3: TGTGCCAGCACCTCTGCCGGGAGACCTAGGGGTAGTGAGCAGTTCTTC. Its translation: CASTSAGRPRGSEQFF. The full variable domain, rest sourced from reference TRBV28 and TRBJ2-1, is DVKVTQSSRYLVKRTGEKVFLECVQDMDHENMFWYRQDPGLGLRLIYFSYDVKMKEKGDIPEGYSVSREKKERFSLILESASTNQTSMYLCASTSAGRPRGSEQFFGPGTRLTVL.

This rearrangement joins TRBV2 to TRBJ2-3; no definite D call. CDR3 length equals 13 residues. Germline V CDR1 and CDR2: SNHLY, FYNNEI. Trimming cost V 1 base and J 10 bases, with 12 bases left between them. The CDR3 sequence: CASSEGRQAPQYF. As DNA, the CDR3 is TGTGCCAGCAGTGAAGGCCGCCAGGCACCGCAGTATTTT.

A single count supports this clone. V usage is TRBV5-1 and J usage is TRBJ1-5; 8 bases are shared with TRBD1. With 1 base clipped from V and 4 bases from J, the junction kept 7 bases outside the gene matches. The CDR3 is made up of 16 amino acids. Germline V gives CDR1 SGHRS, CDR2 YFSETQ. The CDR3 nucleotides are TGCGCCAGCAGCTTGACAGGGGGAAAAGGGAATCAGCCCCAGCATTTT. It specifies CASSLTGGKGNQPQHF.

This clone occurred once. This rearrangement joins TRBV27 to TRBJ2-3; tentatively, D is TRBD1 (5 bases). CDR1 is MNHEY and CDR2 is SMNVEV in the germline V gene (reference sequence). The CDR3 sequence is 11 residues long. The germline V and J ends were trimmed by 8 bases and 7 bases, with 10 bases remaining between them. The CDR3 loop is CASPPGNTQYF. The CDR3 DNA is TGTGCCAGCCCTCCAGGGAATACGCAGTATTTT.

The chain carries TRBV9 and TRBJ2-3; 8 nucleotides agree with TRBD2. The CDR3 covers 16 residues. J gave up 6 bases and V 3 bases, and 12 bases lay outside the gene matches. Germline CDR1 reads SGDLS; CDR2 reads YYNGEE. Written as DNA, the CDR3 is TGTGCCAGCAGCGCCCAAAGCGGGAGTGTTTTTGATACGCAGTATTTT. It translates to CASSAQSGSVFDTQYF.

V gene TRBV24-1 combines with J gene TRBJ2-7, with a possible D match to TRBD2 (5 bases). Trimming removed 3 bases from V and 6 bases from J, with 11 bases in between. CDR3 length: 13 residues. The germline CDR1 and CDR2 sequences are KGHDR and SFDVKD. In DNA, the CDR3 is TGTGCCACCAGTGATGAGGGTAGTTCCGAGCAGTACTTC. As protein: CATSDEGSSEQYF.

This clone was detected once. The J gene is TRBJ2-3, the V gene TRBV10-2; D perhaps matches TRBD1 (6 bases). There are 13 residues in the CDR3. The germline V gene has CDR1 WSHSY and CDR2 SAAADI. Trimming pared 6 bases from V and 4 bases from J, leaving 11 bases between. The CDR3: CASSSQGSDTQYF. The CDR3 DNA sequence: TGCGCCAGCAGCTCACAGGGTTCAGATACGCAGTATTTT.

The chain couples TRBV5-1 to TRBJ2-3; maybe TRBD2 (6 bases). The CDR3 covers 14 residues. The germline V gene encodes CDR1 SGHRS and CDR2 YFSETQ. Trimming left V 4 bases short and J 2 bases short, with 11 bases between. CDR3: CASSPGSTTDTQYF. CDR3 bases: TGCGCCAGCAGCCCCGGGAGCACCACAGATACGCAGTATTTT.

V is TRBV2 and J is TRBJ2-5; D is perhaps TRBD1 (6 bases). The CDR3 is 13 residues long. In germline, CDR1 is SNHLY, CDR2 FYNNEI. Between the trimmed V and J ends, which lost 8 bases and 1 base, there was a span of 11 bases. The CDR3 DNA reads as TGTGCCAGCTGGGGGCAGACCCAAGAGACCCAGTACTTC. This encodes CASWGQTQETQYF.

The DNA of the CDR3 is TGCGCCAGCAGCATAACCTCGACAGGGAATGAAAAACTGTTTTTT. This encodes CASSITSTGNEKLFF. The chain employs TRBV5-1 and TRBJ1-4; 7 bases match TRBD1. In germline, CDR1 is SGHRS, CDR2 YFSETQ. This CDR3 contains 15 residues. The V gene end was trimmed by 4 bases and the J gene end by 5 bases; junction bases not matched to a gene: 8.